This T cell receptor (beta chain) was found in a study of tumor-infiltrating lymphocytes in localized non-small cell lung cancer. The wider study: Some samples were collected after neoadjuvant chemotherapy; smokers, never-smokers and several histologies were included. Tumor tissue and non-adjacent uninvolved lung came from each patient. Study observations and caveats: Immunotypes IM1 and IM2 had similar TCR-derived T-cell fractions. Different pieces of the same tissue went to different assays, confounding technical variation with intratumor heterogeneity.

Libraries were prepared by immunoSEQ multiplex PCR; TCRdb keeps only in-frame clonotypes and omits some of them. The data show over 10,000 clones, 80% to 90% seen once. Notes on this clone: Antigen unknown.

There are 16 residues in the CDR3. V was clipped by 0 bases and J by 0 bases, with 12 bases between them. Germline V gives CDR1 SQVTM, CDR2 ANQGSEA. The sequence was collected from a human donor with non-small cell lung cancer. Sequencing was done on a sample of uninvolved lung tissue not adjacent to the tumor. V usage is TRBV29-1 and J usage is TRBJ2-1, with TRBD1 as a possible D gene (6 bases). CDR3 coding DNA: TGCAGCGTTGAAGATCCGGACAGAACCTCCTACAATGAGCAGTTCTTC. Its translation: CSVEDPDRTSYNEQFF.